One T cell receptor beta chain is described in this entry. Its antigen remains unknown. The sample comes from a study of T cell repertoires in cytomegalovirus infection. As for the study in general: Both recently identified HLA-C-restricted and well-studied HLA-B-restricted CMV epitopes were used in the study. Based on public TCR beta signatures, there were indications of CMV infection and of a matching HLA type. Study-wide results and caveats: Dominating the ex vivo response were TCR beta clonotypes that were CMV-specific and HLA-C-restricted.

TCRdb re-called the reads with MiXCR, one entry per CDR3 protein. The sample has 600,000 to 700,000 distinct CDR3 sequences, around 31% seen once. The receptor's source is a human donor in good health (CMV status not recorded). Some clones in this sample may be carry-over from other donors' samples. Source: cultured PBMCs, taken from culture after CMV antigen stimulation.

CDR3 loop: CASSRDRLPGIQYF. CDR3 bases: TGTGCCAGCAGCCGAGACAGGCTCCCAGGCATTCAGTACTTC. This chain connects TRBV5-5 to TRBJ2-4, with TRBD1 as a possible D gene (6 bases). V was cut by 4 bases and J by 9 bases, with 17 bases left in between. Germline CDR1 and CDR2: SGHKS and YYEKEE (reference sequence). The CDR3 totals 14 residues.